The 7 T cell receptor beta chains below come from one sample, sequenced in a study of blood T cell repertoires in COVID-19. Assay used: immunoSEQ multiplex PCR; TCRdb lists only in-frame clones, some missing. The sample carries a few hundred thousand clones, approximately 87% recorded once. Sample: peripheral blood. Receptor source: a man between 60 and 70 years old who had recovered from COVID-19.

The chain is built from TRBV5-1 and TRBJ2-1; D may be TRBD1 (5 bases). CDR1 and CDR2 from the germline V gene are SGHRS and YFSETQ. Trimming left V 0 bases short and J 7 bases short, with 11 bases between. The CDR3 has 14 amino acids. This chain's CDR3 is CASSLVAGPNEQFF. The CDR3 DNA sequence: TGCGCCAGCAGCTTGGTAGCAGGGCCTAATGAGCAGTTCTTC.

The chain links TRBV5-1 to TRBJ1-4, with 7 positions matching TRBD1. The CDR3 sequence is 14 residues long. The trim removed 4 bases at V and 7 bases at J, leaving 7 bases unmatched. The germline CDR1 and CDR2 sequences are SGHRS and YFSETQ. CDR3 DNA sequence: TGCGCCAGCAGCCCGACAGGGAGCGTTGAAAAACTGTTTTTT. As protein: CASSPTGSVEKLFF.

The table lists this clone with a few counts. The chain joins TRBV5-5 to TRBJ1-3, with a possible D match to TRBD1 (6 bases). The CDR3 has 16 amino acids. The germline V and J ends were trimmed by 6 bases and 0 bases, with 16 bases remaining between them. The V gene's germline CDR1 is SGHKS and CDR2 YYEKEE (reference sequence). This CDR3 is CASKAVGASSGNTIYF. CDR3 DNA: TGTGCCAGCAAAGCCGTGGGGGCGAGCTCTGGAAACACCATATATTTT.

The genes are TRBV4-1 and TRBJ1-6; 9 nucleotides match TRBD1. This CDR3 has 17 residues. Germline CDR1 is MGHRA and CDR2 is YSYEKL. With 3 bases clipped from V and 8 bases from J, the junction kept 11 bases outside the gene matches. CDR3 nucleotides: TGCGCCAGCAGCCAGGAGAACGACAGGGGGTTTGATTCACCCCTCCACTTT. Residues: CASSQENDRGFDSPLHF.

V and J are TRBV15 and TRBJ1-6; D is ambiguous. The CDR3 runs 16 residues. Trimming stripped 4 bases from V and 9 bases from J, with 19 bases between. Germline loops: CDR1 LNHNV, CDR2 YYDKDF (reference sequence). The CDR3: CATSTIASFKSSPLHF. The CDR3 DNA reads as TGTGCCACCAGCACCATCGCTTCCTTCAAGAGTTCACCCCTCCACTTT.

The sample holds a few counts of this clone. This rearrangement joins TRBV7-2 to TRBJ2-1, with 11 bases fitting TRBD2. Germline loops: CDR1 SGHTA, CDR2 FQGNSA. V shed 4 bases and J 13 bases; nucleotides not matched to a gene: 9. The length of the CDR3 is 14 residues. CDR3 in amino acids: CASSSHTSGGHQFF. In DNA, the CDR3 is TGTGCCAGCAGCTCTCACACTAGCGGGGGACACCAGTTCTTC.

The J gene is TRBJ1-5, the V gene TRBV19, with D maybe TRBD1 (6 bases). Germline CDR1 is LNHDA and CDR2 is SQIVND (reference sequence). The CDR3 covers 14 residues. Trimming took off 3 bases at V and 7 bases at J, with 13 bases between the two ends. The CDR3 DNA reads TGTGCCAGTAGTATGTCAGGGGATCCCCAGCCCCAGCATTTT. Protein: CASSMSGDPQPQHF.